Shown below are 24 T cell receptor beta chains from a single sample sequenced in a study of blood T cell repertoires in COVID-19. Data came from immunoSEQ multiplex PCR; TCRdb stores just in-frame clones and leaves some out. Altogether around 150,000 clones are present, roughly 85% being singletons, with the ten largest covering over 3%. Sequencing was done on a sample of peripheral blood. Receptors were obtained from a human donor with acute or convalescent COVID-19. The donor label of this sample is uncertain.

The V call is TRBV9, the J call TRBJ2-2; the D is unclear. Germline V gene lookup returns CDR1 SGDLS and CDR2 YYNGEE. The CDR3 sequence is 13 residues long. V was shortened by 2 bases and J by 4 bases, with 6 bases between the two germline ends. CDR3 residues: CASSVLPTGELFF. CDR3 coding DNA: TGTGCCAGCAGCGTTCTCCCCACCGGGGAGCTGTTTTTT.

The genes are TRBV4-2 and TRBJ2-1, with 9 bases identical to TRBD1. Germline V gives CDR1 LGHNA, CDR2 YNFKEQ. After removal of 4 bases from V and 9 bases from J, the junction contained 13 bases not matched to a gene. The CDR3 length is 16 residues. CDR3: CASSLKGGTGRPEQFF. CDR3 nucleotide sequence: TGTGCCAGCAGCCTCAAAGGGGGGACAGGGCGGCCTGAGCAGTTCTTC.

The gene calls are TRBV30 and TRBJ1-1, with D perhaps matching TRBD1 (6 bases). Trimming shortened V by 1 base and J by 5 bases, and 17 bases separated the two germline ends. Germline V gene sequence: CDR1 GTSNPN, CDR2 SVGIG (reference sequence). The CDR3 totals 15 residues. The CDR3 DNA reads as TGTGCCTGGAGTGCTAACAGGGCTAAGAGTACTGAAGCTTTCTTT. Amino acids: CAWSANRAKSTEAFF. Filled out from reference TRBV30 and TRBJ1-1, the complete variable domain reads SQTIHQWPATLVQPVGSPLSLECTVEGTSNPNLYWYRQAAGRGLQLLFYSVGIGQISSEVPQNLSASRPQDRQFILSSKKLLLSDSGFYLCAWSANRAKSTEAFFGQGTRLTVV.

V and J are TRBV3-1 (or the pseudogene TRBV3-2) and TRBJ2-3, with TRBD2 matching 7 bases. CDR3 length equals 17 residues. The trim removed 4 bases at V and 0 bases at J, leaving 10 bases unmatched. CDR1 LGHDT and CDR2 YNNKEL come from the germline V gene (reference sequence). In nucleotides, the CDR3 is TGTGCCAGCAGCCCTCCTTTCGGGGGGACTAGCACAGATACGCAGTATTTT. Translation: CASSPPFGGTSTDTQYF.

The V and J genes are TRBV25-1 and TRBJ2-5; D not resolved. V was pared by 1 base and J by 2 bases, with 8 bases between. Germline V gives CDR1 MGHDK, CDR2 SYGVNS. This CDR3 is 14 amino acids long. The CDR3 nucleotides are TGTGCCAGCAGTGAATCGTCCTTTCAAGAGACCCAGTACTTC. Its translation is CASSESSFQETQYF.

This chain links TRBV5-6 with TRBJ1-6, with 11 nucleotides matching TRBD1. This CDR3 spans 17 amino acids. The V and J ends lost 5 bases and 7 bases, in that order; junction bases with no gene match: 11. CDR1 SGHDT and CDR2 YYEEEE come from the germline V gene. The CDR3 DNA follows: TGTGCCAGCAGTCTACTTACCGGGACAGGGGGGAATTCACCCCTCCACTTT. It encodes CASSLLTGTGGNSPLHF.

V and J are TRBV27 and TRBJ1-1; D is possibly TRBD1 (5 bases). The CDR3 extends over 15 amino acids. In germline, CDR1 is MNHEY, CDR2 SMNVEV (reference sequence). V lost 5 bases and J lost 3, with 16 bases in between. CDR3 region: CASSLRGGADTEAFF. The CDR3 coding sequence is TGTGCCAGCAGTCTGCGGGGCGGGGCGGACACTGAAGCTTTCTTT.

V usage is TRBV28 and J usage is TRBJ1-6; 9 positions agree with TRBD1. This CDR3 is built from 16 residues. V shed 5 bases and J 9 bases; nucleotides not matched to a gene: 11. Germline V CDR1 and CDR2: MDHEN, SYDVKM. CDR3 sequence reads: CASSLTGGGNGSPLHF. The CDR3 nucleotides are TGTGCCAGCAGTCTTACAGGGGGCGGAAATGGTTCACCCCTCCACTTT.

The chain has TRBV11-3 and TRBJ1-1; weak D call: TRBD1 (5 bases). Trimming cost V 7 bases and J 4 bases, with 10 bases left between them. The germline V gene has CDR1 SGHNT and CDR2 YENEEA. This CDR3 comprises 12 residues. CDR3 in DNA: TGTGCCAGCAAGTCGGGGGGCACTGAAGCTTTCTTT. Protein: CASKSGGTEAFF.

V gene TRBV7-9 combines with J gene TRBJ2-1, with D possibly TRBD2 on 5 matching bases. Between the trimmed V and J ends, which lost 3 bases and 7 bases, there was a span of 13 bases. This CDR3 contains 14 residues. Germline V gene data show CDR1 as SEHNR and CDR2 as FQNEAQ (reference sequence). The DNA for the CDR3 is TGTGCCAGCAGCTTTTGGGAGACGCCAAATGAGCAGTTCTTC. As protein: CASSFWETPNEQFF.

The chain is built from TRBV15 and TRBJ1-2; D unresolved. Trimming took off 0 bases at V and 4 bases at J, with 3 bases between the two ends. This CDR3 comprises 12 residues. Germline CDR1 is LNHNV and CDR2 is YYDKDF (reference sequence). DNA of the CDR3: TGTGCCACCAGCAGAGATATCTATGGCTACACCTTC. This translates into CATSRDIYGYTF.

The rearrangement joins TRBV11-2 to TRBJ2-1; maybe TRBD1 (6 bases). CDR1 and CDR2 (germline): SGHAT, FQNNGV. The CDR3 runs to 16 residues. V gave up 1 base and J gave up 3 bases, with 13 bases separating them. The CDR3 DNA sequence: TGTGCCAGCAGCTTAGTGGCAGGGGCTTTCTACAATGAGCAGTTCTTC. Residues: CASSLVAGAFYNEQFF.

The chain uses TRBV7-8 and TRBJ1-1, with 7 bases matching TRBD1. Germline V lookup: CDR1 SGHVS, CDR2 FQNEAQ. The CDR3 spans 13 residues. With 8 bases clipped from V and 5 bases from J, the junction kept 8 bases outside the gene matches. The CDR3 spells CASEQGEGTEAFF. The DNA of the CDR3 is TGTGCCAGCGAGCAGGGGGAAGGAACTGAAGCTTTCTTT.

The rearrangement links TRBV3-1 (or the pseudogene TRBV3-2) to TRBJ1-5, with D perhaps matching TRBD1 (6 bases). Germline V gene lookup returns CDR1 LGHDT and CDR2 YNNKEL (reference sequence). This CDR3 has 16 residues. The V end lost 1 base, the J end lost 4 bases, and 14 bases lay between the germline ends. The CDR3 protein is CASSQGLTGSNQPQHF. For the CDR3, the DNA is TGTGCCAGCAGCCAAGGACTTACAGGGAGTAATCAGCCCCAGCATTTT.

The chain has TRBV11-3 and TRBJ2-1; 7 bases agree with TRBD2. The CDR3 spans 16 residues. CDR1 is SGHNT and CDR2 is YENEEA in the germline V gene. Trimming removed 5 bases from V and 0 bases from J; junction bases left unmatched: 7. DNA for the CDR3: TGTGCCAGCAGCGAGAGGACTAGGAGCTCCTACAATGAGCAGTTCTTC. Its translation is CASSERTRSSYNEQFF. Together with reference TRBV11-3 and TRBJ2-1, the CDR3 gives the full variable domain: EAGVVQSPRYKIIEKKQPVAFWCNPISGHNTLYWYLQNLGQGPELLIRYENEEAVDDSQLPKDRFSAERLKGVDSTLKIQPAELGDSAVYLCASSERTRSSYNEQFFGPGTRLTVL.

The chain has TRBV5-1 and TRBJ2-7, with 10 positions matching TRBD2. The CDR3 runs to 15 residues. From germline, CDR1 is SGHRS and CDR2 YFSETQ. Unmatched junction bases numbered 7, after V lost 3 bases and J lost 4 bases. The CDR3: CASSSPGSGGYEQYF. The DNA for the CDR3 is TGCGCCAGCAGCTCTCCGGGTAGCGGGGGGTACGAGCAGTACTTC.

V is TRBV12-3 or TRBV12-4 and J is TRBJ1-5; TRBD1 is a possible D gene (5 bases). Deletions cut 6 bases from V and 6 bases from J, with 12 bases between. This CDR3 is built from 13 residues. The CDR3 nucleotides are TGTGCCAGCAGCTTGGGGGGGTTTCAGCCCCAGCATTTT. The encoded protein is CASSLGGFQPQHF.

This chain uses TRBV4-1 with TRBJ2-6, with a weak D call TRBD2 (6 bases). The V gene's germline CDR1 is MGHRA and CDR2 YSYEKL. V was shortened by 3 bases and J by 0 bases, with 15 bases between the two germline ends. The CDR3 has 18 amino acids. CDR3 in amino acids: CASSQAGWDLSGANVLTF. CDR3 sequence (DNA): TGCGCCAGCAGCCAGGCGGGGTGGGACCTCTCTGGGGCCAACGTCCTGACTTTC.

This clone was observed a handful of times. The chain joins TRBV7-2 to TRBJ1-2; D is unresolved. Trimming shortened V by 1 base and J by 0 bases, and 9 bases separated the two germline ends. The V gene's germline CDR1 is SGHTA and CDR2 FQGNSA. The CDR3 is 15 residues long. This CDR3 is CASSLGEPANYGYTF. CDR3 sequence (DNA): TGTGCCAGCAGCTTAGGGGAGCCGGCTAACTATGGCTACACCTTC.

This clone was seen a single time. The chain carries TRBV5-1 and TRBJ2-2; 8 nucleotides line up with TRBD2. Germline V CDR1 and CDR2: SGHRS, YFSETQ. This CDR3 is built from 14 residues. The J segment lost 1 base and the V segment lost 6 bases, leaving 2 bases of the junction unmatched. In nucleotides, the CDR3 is TGCGCCAGCAAGCGGGGGATGAACACCGGGGAGCTGTTTTTT. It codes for CASKRGMNTGELFF.

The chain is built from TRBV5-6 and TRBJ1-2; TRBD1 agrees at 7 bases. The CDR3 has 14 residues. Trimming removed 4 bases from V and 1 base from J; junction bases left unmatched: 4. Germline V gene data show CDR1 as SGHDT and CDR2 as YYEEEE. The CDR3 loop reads CASSVGTVNYGYTF. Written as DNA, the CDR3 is TGTGCCAGCAGCGTCGGGACAGTTAACTATGGCTACACCTTC.

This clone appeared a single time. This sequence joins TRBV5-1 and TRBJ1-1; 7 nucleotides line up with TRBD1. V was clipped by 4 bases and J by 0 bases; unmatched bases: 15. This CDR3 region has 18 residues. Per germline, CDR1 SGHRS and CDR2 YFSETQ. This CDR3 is CASSKFTGERGMNTEAFF. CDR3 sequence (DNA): TGCGCCAGCAGCAAGTTTACAGGGGAACGAGGTATGAACACTGAAGCTTTCTTT. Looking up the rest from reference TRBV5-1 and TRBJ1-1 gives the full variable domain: KAGVTQTPRYLIKTRGQQVTLSCSPISGHRSVSWYQQTPGQGLQFLFEYFSETQRNKGNFPGRFSGRQFSNSRSEMNVSTLELGDSALYLCASSKFTGERGMNTEAFFGQGTRLTVV.

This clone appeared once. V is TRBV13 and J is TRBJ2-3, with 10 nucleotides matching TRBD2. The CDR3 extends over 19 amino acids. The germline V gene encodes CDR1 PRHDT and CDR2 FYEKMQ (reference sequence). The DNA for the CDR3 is TGTGCTTCTCAGCTGGGAGTGTTAGCGGGGGGTCTGAGCACAGATACGCAGTATTTT. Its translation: CASQLGVLAGGLSTDTQYF.

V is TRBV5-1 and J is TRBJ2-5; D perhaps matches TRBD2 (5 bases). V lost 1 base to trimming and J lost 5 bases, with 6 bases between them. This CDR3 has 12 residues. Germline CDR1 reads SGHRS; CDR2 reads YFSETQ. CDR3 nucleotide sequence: TGCGCCAGCAGCTTGTTAGCGGAGACCCAGTACTTC. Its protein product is CASSLLAETQYF.